A selection of T cell receptor beta chains follows, all from one sample in a study of T cells after yellow fever vaccination. TCRdb passed the 5' RACE reads through MiXCR, listing each CDR3 protein once. The sample shows 500,000 to 550,000 distinct CDR3 sequences, 20% to 25% of them seen only once. The source material was PBMCs, sampled 20 to 25 days after the first yellow fever vaccination. The receptors stem from a man aged 18 to 29 who received the YFV17D yellow fever vaccine. Both conserved end residues are part of each CDR3.

j_gene,v_gene,CDR3aa
TRBJ2-2,TRBV7-2,CASSPKADPNTGELFF
TRBJ1-2,TRBV5-1,CASSYAGLLNYGYTF
TRBJ2-5,TRBV27,CASSFGLGGEETQYF
TRBJ2-2,TRBV12-3/TRBV12-4,CASSFHGGATGELFF
TRBJ2-1,TRBV18,CASSPPELYNEQFF
TRBJ2-1,TRBV6-5,CASSYGRGQGRYNEQFF
TRBJ2-2,TRBV28,CASSPWTANTGELFF
TRBJ2-3,TRBV29-1,CSVSGPRTDTQYF
TRBJ2-5,TRBV7-9,CASSLVGGIKETQYF
TRBJ1-2,TRBV28,CASSSLVPGHPFYGYTF
TRBJ1-6,TRBV7-9,CASSPGHSPLHF
TRBJ1-5,TRBV5-6,CASSLGESRPQHF
TRBJ1-6,TRBV25-1,CASSEFISPLHF
TRBJ1-1,TRBV5-1,CASSSNGRRGGEAFF
TRBJ2-2,TRBV7-3,CASSPEPGGELFF
TRBJ1-1,TRBV13,CASSLELLRTEAFF
TRBJ2-1,TRBV11-1,CASSSRGQALGNEQFF
TRBJ2-7,TRBV12-3/TRBV12-4,CASSHRGQLYEQYF
TRBJ1-6,TRBV6-2/TRBV6-3,CASRENNSPLHF